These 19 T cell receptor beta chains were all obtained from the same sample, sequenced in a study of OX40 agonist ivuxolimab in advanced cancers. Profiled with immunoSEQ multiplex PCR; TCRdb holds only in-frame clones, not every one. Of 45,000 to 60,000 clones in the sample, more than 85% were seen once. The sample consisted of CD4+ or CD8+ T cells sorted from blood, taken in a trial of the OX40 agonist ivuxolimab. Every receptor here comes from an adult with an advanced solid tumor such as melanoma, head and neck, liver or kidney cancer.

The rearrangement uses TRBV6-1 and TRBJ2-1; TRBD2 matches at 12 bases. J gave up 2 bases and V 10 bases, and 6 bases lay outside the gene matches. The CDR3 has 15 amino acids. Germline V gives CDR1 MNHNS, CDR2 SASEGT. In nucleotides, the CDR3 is TGTGCCAACTCGGGACTAGCGGGCCCCTACAATGAGCAGTTCTTC. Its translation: CANSGLAGPYNEQFF.

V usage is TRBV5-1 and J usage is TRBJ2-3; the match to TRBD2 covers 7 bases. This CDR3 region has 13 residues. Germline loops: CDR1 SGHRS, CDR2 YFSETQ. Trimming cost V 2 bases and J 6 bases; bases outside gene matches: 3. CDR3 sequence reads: CASSLWGGDTQYF. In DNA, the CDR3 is TGCGCCAGCAGCTTATGGGGGGGTGATACGCAGTATTTT.

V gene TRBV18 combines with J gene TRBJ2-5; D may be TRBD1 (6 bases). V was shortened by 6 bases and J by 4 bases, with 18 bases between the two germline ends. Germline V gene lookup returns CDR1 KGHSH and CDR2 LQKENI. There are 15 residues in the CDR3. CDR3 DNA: TGTGCCAGCTCTCTTCCCCAGGGGAAAGGAGAGACCCAGTACTTC. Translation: CASSLPQGKGETQYF.

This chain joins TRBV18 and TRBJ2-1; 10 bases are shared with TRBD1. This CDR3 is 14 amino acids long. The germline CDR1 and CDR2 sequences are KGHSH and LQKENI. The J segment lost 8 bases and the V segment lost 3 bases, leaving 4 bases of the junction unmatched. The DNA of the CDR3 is TGTGCCAGCTCACCCGGGACAGGGGTCGATGAGCAGTTCTTC. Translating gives CASSPGTGVDEQFF.

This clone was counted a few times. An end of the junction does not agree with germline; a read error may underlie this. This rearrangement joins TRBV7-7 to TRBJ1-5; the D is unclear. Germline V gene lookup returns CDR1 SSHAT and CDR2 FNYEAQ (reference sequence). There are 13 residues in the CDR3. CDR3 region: CASSPALDQPQHF. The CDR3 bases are TGTGCTAGCAGCCCTGCCTTGGATCAGCCCCAGCATTTT.

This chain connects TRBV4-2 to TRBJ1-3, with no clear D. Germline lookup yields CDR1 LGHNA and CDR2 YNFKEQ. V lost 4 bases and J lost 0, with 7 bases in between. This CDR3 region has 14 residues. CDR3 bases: TGTGCCAGCAGCCGAACGGACTCTGGAAACACCATATATTTT. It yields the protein CASSRTDSGNTIYF.

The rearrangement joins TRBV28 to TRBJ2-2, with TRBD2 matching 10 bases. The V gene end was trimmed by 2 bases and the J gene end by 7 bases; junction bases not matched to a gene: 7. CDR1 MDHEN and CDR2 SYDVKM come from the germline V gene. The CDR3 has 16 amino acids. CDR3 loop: CASSLGASGSDGELFF. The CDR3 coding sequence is TGTGCCAGCAGTTTAGGGGCTAGCGGGAGTGACGGGGAGCTGTTTTTT.

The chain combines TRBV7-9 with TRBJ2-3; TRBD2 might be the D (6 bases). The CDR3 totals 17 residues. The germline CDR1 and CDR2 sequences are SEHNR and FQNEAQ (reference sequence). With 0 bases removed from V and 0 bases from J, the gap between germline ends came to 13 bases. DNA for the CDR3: TGTGCCAGCAGCTTAGCGGGGGGATCCTTTAGCACAGATACGCAGTATTTT. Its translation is CASSLAGGSFSTDTQYF.

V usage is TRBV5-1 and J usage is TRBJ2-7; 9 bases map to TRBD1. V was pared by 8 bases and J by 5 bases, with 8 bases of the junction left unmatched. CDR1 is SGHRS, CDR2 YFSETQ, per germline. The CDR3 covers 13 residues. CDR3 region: CASSPGQGHEQYF. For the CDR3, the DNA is TGCGCCAGTTCACCGGGACAGGGCCACGAGCAGTACTTC. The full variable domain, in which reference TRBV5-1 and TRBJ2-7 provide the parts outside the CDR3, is KAGVTQTPRYLIKTRGQQVTLSCSPISGHRSVSWYQQTPGQGLQFLFEYFSETQRNKGNFPGRFSGRQFSNSRSEMNVSTLELGDSALYLCASSPGQGHEQYFGPGTRLTVT.

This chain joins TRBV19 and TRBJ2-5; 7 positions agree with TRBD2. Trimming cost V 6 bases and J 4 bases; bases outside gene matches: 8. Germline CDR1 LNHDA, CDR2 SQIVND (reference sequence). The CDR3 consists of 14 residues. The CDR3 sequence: CASSLTSPPETQYF. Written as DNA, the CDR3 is TGTGCCAGTAGCCTGACTAGCCCCCCAGAGACCCAGTACTTC.

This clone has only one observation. The CDR3 is CASSSKDADTQYF. The CDR3 DNA reads as TGCGCCAGCAGCTCCAAGGACGCAGATACGCAGTATTTT. The chain recombines TRBV5-1 with TRBJ2-3, with unresolved D. Germline lookup yields CDR1 SGHRS and CDR2 YFSETQ. V lost 3 bases and J 4 bases, leaving 9 bases between the germline ends. The CDR3 contains 13 residues.

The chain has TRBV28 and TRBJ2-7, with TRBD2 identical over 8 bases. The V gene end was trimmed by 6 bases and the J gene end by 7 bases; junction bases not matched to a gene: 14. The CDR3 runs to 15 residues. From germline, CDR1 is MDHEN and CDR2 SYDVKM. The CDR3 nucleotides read TGTGCCAGCAGCCCCGGTAGCGGGATCCGAAGGGAGCAGTACTTC. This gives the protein CASSPGSGIRREQYF.

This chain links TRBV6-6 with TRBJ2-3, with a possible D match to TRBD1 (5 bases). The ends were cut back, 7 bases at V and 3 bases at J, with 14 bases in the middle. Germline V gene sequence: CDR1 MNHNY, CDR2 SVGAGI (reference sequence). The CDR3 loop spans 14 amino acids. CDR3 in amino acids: CASTRQGRTDTQYF. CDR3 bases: TGTGCCAGCACTCGGCAGGGAAGGACAGATACGCAGTATTTT.

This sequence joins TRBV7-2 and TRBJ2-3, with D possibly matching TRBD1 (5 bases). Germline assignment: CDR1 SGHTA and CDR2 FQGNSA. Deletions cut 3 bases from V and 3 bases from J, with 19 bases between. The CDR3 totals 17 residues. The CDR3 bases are TGTGCCAGCAGCTTTCGGTTAAGGGGCCTTCGGACAGATACGCAGTATTTT. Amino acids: CASSFRLRGLRTDTQYF.

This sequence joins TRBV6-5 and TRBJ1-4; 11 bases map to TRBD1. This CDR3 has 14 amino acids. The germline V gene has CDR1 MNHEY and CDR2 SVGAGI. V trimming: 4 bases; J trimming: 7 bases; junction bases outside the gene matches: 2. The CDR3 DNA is TGTGCCAGCAGTTCGGACAGGGGGCCTGAAAAACTGTTTTTT. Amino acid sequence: CASSSDRGPEKLFF.

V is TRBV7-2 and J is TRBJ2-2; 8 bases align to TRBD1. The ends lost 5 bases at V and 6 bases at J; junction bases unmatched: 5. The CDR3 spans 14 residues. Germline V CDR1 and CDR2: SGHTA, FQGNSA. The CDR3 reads CASSPTGEPGELFF. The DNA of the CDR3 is TGTGCCAGCAGCCCGACAGGGGAACCCGGGGAGCTGTTTTTT.

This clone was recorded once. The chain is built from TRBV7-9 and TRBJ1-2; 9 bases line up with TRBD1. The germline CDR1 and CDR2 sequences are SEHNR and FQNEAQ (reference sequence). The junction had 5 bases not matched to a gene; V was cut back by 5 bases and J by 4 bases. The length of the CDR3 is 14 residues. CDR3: CASSQDRGGYGYTF. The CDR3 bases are TGTGCCAGCAGCCAGGACAGGGGTGGCTATGGCTACACCTTC.

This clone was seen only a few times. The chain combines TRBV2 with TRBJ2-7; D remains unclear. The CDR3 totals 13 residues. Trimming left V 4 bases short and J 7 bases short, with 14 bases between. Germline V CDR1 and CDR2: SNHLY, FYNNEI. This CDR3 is CASSGDVQGEQYF. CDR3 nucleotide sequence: TGTGCCAGCAGTGGTGACGTCCAAGGTGAGCAGTACTTC.

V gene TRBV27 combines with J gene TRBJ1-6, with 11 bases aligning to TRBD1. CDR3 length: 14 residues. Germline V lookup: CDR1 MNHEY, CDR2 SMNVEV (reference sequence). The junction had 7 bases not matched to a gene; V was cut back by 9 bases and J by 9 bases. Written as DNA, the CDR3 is TGTGCCAGAGGTGGGACAGGGGGTGGTTCACCCCTCCACTTT. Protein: CARGGTGGGSPLHF.